A few counts support the clone carrying this T cell receptor beta chain. Its antigen remains unknown. J was trimmed by 7 bases and V by 3 bases; bases with no gene match: 10. The CDR3 extends over 16 amino acids. In germline, CDR1 is SEHNR, CDR2 FQNEAQ (reference sequence). The data originate from a study of identical twins. General study findings and limits: Diverse VJ usage suggested most zero-insertion clonotypes were not invariant T cells. Shared out-of-frame alpha sequences (those common to twins) showed excess low generation probability. Models underestimated out-of-frame TCR alpha sharing in monozygotic twins.

Unique molecular identifiers were present on the cDNA, and a universal primer site came from template switching. TCRdb analysed the 5' RACE reads with MiXCR anew, one entry per CDR3 protein. The sample lists 1.5 million to 2 million distinct CDR3 sequences; under 35% were seen once. The origin of this receptor is a newborn girl in good health. The sample consisted of cord blood. The rearrangement joins TRBV7-9 to TRBJ2-1; 9 bases align to TRBD2. CDR3 protein: CASSLGAGGSLNEQFF. The CDR3 DNA is TGTGCCAGCAGCTTGGGTGCGGGAGGGTCCTTGAATGAGCAGTTCTTC.